This T cell receptor (beta chain) came from a study of cytomegalovirus exposure and HLA in healthy donors. Overall study: Researchers previously reported finding roughly 120 million unique TCR beta sequences from roughly 180 million T cells. From donors who were HLA-typed, an early data release held about 85 million unique TCRs. Study results and caveats: Association of a missense DCLRE1C variant with TCR beta V- and J-gene trimming was reported in a later analysis.

PCR primers comprised 60 Vbeta and 13 Jbeta primers. Data came from immunoSEQ multiplex PCR; TCRdb stores just in-frame clones and leaves some out. Among around 100,000 clones listed, about four fifths were seen once. The germline V gene encodes CDR1 SGHTA and CDR2 FQGNSA. With 5 bases removed from V and 5 bases from J, the gap between germline ends came to 18 bases. The CDR3 consists of 15 residues. As concerns this clone: The antigen is unknown.

This sequence was found in a woman aged 18-29 years in good health and CMV-seronegative. This chain links TRBV7-2 with TRBJ2-5; perhaps D is TRBD1 or TRBD2 (8 bases each). Sequenced material: PBMCs. The DNA of the CDR3 is TGTGCCAGCAGCCTAGACAGGGGACTAGGGGAGACCCAGTACTTC. Its translation is CASSLDRGLGETQYF.